These 25 T cell receptor beta chains share one sample of origin, sequenced in a study of T cell repertoires in cytomegalovirus infection. TCRdb re-called the reads through MiXCR, storing one row per CDR3 protein. The table shows more than 500,000 distinct CDR3 sequences, with 16% occurring only once. Material for sequencing was CD8+ T cells from PBMCs. The source of these receptors is a human donor in good health (CMV status not recorded). Some clones in this sample may be carry-over from other donors' samples.

This clonotype was observed a few times. The rearrangement links TRBV7-9 to TRBJ1-4; D unclear. V was trimmed by 5 bases and J by 0 bases, leaving 13 bases between them. The CDR3 loop spans 16 amino acids. Per germline, CDR1 SEHNR and CDR2 FQNEAQ (reference sequence). In DNA, the CDR3 is TGTGCCAGCAGCCCCCCACCGTTTGCAACTAATGAAAAACTGTTTTTT. Translation gives CASSPPPFATNEKLFF.

As to this clonotype: Relative to the germline gene, one junction end is altered; a read error may explain this. V is TRBV25-1 and J is TRBJ1-2; no clear D gene. In germline, CDR1 is MGHDK, CDR2 SYGVNS. This CDR3 comprises 12 residues. The CDR3 protein is CATSEPSYGYTF. CDR3 nucleotides: TGTGCCACCAGTGAACCATCTTATGGCTACACCTTC.

Concerning this clonotype: A much larger clone is a single base away; this may be a read error. This sequence joins TRBV19 and TRBJ1-1; D is ambiguous. CDR1 and CDR2 (germline): LNHDA, SQIVND (reference sequence). Trimming left V 6 bases short and J 10 bases short, with 21 bases between. The CDR3 totals 14 residues. The CDR3: CASRPLVLANRAFF. DNA of the CDR3: TGTGCCAGTAGGCCGCTGGTCCTAGCAAATCGAGCTTTCTTT.

The gene calls are TRBV9 and TRBJ2-7; D may match TRBD1 or TRBD2 (7 bases each). The germline gives CDR1 SGDLS, CDR2 YYNGEE. The CDR3 is 15 amino acids. Trimming pared 4 bases from V and 2 bases from J, leaving 16 bases between. For the CDR3, the DNA is TGTGCCAGCAGCCCTCGCAGGGGGGGAACCTACGAGCAGTACTTC. Amino acids: CASSPRRGGTYEQYF.

The chain employs TRBV20-1 and TRBJ2-5; D uncertain. The germline gives CDR1 DFQATT, CDR2 SNEGSKA (reference sequence). V lost 0 bases to trimming and J lost 3 bases, with 5 bases between them. CDR3 length: 12 amino acids. The CDR3 nucleotides are TGCAGTGCTAGAGAAATTAAAGAGACCCAGTACTTC. Its protein product is CSAREIKETQYF.

The chain uses TRBV7-7 and TRBJ2-7, with D tentatively TRBD1 (6 bases). Germline V gives CDR1 SSHAT, CDR2 FNYEAQ (reference sequence). The CDR3 totals 14 residues. V was cut by 1 base and J by 5 bases, with 12 bases left in between. The CDR3 is CASSLGQDRDEQYF. CDR3 DNA: TGTGCCAGCAGCTTAGGACAGGACAGAGACGAGCAGTACTTC.

This clonotype was seen many times. The chain recombines TRBV7-9 with TRBJ2-7; D uncertain. The V gene's germline CDR1 is SEHNR and CDR2 FQNEAQ (reference sequence). The germline V and J ends were trimmed by 0 bases and 3 bases, with 15 bases remaining between them. The CDR3 is 16 residues long. Here the CDR3 DNA reads TGTGCCAGCAGCTTAGCGCTTCCAGGTCGAAACTACGAGCAGTACTTC. Protein sequence: CASSLALPGRNYEQYF.

This clonotype was picked up a small number of times. This chain joins TRBV19 and TRBJ2-3, with D tentatively TRBD1 or TRBD2 (5 bases each). In germline, CDR1 is LNHDA, CDR2 SQIVND (reference sequence). CDR3 size: 15 residues. Trimming removed 6 bases from V and 2 bases from J, with 15 bases in between. DNA of the CDR3: TGTGCCAGTAGACCCCGGGACCTCCCCACAGATACGCAGTATTTT. This translates into CASRPRDLPTDTQYF.

The J gene is TRBJ2-2, the V gene TRBV6-1; D not resolved. This CDR3 comprises 14 residues. The germline V gene encodes CDR1 MNHNS and CDR2 SASEGT. Trimming removed 1 base at V and 4 bases at J, with 7 bases between. CDR3 residues: CASSEEHSTGELFF. CDR3 DNA sequence: TGTGCCAGCAGTGAAGAACACAGCACCGGGGAGCTGTTTTTT.

This clonotype has just a few counts. J is TRBJ2-3 and V is TRBV14; D unclear. V lost 3 bases and J 0 bases, leaving 10 bases between the germline ends. Per the germline V gene, CDR1 is SGHDN and CDR2 is FVKESK. CDR3 length: 15 residues. The CDR3 DNA follows: TGTGCCAGCAGCCAGTTGCGGTCTAGCACAGATACGCAGTATTTT. As protein: CASSQLRSSTDTQYF.

The chain carries TRBV27 and TRBJ2-7; a possible D gene is TRBD1 (6 bases). With 0 bases removed from V and 0 bases from J, the gap between germline ends came to 9 bases. Germline assignment: CDR1 MNHEY and CDR2 SMNVEV (reference sequence). This CDR3 spans 15 amino acids. The chain's CDR3 is CASSLSWDTSYEQYF. In DNA, the CDR3 is TGTGCCAGCAGTTTATCGTGGGACACCTCCTACGAGCAGTACTTC.

The chain uses TRBV20-1 and TRBJ2-5; TRBD2 might be the D (5 bases). This CDR3 is built from 14 residues. Trimming pared 1 base from V and 4 bases from J, leaving 13 bases between. Germline CDR1 and CDR2: DFQATT and SNEGSKA (reference sequence). CDR3 protein: CSARVRSRGETQYF. The CDR3 bases are TGCAGTGCTAGAGTCCGTTCCCGGGGAGAGACCCAGTACTTC.

The chain uses TRBV20-1 and TRBJ2-7; 8 bases line up with TRBD2. This CDR3 comprises 12 residues. CDR1 is DFQATT, CDR2 SNEGSKA, per germline (reference sequence). V dropped 7 bases and J dropped 3; count of bases not matched to a gene: 5. CDR3 DNA: TGCAGTGTCCCGGGAGGGCGCTACGAGCAGTACTTC. The encoded protein is CSVPGGRYEQYF.

Worth noting for this clonotype: A much larger clone is a single base away; this may be a read error. The CDR3 region has the DNA TGTGCCAGCAGCCACCGGGACGGAATTTCACCCCCCCACTTT. Residues: CASSHRDGISPPHF. The chain carries TRBV5-4 and TRBJ1-6; D may be TRBD1 (5 bases). The CDR3 length is 14 residues. The germline gives CDR1 SGHNT, CDR2 YYREEE (reference sequence).

This clonotype was found many times. The gene calls are TRBV2 and TRBJ2-7, with a tentative D call TRBD1 (6 bases). The CDR3 is 14 amino acids. Trimming removed 6 bases from V and 5 bases from J, with 17 bases in between. The germline gives CDR1 SNHLY, CDR2 FYNNEI. CDR3 nucleotides: TGTGCCAGCAGCGGAACAGGGCTCCGGGACGAGCAGTACTTC. Translation gives CASSGTGLRDEQYF.

J is TRBJ1-2 and V is TRBV7-9; no firm D call. Germline V gene data show CDR1 as SEHNR and CDR2 as FQNEAQ (reference sequence). This CDR3 region has 13 residues. The V end lost 9 bases, the J end lost 0 bases, and 11 bases lay between the germline ends. The CDR3 sequence: CASDGFPNYGYTF. CDR3 bases: TGTGCCAGTGACGGGTTCCCTAACTATGGCTACACCTTC. Filled out from reference TRBV7-9 and TRBJ1-2, the complete variable domain reads DTGVSQNPRHKITKRGQNVTFRCDPISEHNRLYWYRQTLGQGPEFLTYFQNEAQLEKSRLLSDRFSAERPKGSFSTLEIQRTEQGDSAMYLCASDGFPNYGYTFGSGTRLTVV.

This clonotype was seen at least ten times. This chain connects TRBV10-3 to TRBJ2-1; 7 nucleotides agree with TRBD2. The CDR3 has 19 amino acids. Per the germline V gene, CDR1 is ENHRY and CDR2 is SYGVKD. Trimming took 3 bases from V and 0 from J; bases not matched to a gene: 14. CDR3 nucleotides: TGTGCCATCAGTGACAAGCGGGGTCCCACGGAAAGCTCCTACAATGAGCAGTTCTTC. Its protein product is CAISDKRGPTESSYNEQFF.

This clonotype was seen a handful of times. The J gene is TRBJ1-5, the V gene TRBV4-1; possible D gene TRBD1, 6 bases. This CDR3 is built from 13 residues. V was pared by 8 bases and J by 3 bases, with 11 bases between. Germline loops: CDR1 MGHRA, CDR2 YSYEKL. As DNA, the CDR3 is TGCGCCAGCGGCAGGGGCCTCAATCAGCCCCAGCATTTT. This gives the protein CASGRGLNQPQHF.

This clonotype showed up just a few times. The CDR3 DNA reads as TGTGCCAGCAGGAACCCGGGACCCTCTAATGGCTACACCTTC. Encoded protein: CASRNPGPSNGYTF. The gene calls are TRBV25-1 and TRBJ1-2, with D tentatively TRBD1 (5 bases). V was trimmed by 6 bases and J by 6 bases, leaving 17 bases between them. In germline, CDR1 is MGHDK, CDR2 SYGVNS. The CDR3 loop spans 14 amino acids.

The chain is built from TRBV5-1 and TRBJ2-2, with a tentative D call TRBD1 (5 bases). V was shortened by 0 bases and J by 8 bases, with 11 bases between the two germline ends. From germline, CDR1 is SGHRS and CDR2 YFSETQ. The CDR3 totals 14 residues. The CDR3 coding sequence is TGCGCCAGCAGCTTGGGCGACAGTTCTGGGGAGCTGTTTTTT. Amino acids: CASSLGDSSGELFF.

This clonotype was found a few times. The CDR3 spells CASGEQWEETQYF. DNA of the CDR3: TGTGCCAGCGGGGAACAGTGGGAAGAGACCCAGTACTTC. The J gene is TRBJ2-5, the V gene TRBV6-5; D is uncertain. This CDR3 spans 13 amino acids. The ends were cut back, 8 bases at V and 3 bases at J, with 13 bases in the middle. The V gene's germline CDR1 is MNHEY and CDR2 SVGAGI.

The table lists this clonotype with a few counts. This chain uses TRBV5-6 with TRBJ1-6; the D gene is possibly TRBD1 (5 bases). Trimming stripped 3 bases from V and 9 bases from J, with 10 bases between. CDR3 size: 13 residues. Germline V gene lookup returns CDR1 SGHDT and CDR2 YYEEEE. The CDR3 reads CASSYQGSSPLHF. For the CDR3, the DNA is TGTGCCAGCAGCTACCAGGGAAGTTCACCCCTCCACTTT. The entire variable domain, with the rest obtained from reference TRBV5-6 and TRBJ1-6, is as follows: DAGVTQSPTHLIKTRGQQVTLRCSPKSGHDTVSWYQQALGQGPQFIFQYYEEEERQRGNFPDRFSGHQFPNYSSELNVNALLLGDSALYLCASSYQGSSPLHFGNGTRLTVT.

This clonotype was recorded at least ten times. The gene calls are TRBV12-3 or TRBV12-4 and TRBJ2-1; 14 positions match TRBD2. The CDR3 spans 17 residues. V dropped 7 bases and J dropped 7; count of bases not matched to a gene: 12. The CDR3 loop is CASTSPQGLAGENEQFF. For the CDR3, the DNA is TGTGCCAGCACCTCCCCACAGGGACTAGCGGGGGAAAATGAGCAGTTCTTC.

In its sample, this clonotype was seen many times. The chain carries TRBV28 and TRBJ2-2; TRBD1 aligns across 9 bases. This CDR3 spans 18 amino acids. Trimming removed 3 bases from V and 3 bases from J; junction bases left unmatched: 11. Per germline, CDR1 MDHEN and CDR2 SYDVKM. As DNA, the CDR3 is TGTGCCAGCAGTTTCAAAGAGGGGACAGGGTGGGACACCGGGGAGCTGTTTTTT. This sequence encodes CASSFKEGTGWDTGELFF.

The CDR3: CASSQRPGQGPNEKLFF. DNA for the CDR3: TGCGCCAGCAGCCAACGACCGGGACAGGGACCGAATGAAAAACTGTTTTTT. The chain carries TRBV4-1 and TRBJ1-4, with TRBD1 matching over 9 bases. Germline assignment: CDR1 MGHRA and CDR2 YSYEKL. The CDR3 is 17 residues long. With 2 bases clipped from V and 5 bases from J, the junction kept 9 bases outside the gene matches.